This is a list of T cell receptor beta chains from one sample in a study of T-cell reconstitution after alpha-beta-depleted transplantation in children. MiXCR was run by TCRdb on the PCR reads, yielding one entry per CDR3 protein. The profile covers approximately 350,000 distinct CDR3 sequences, with 15% to 20% appearing a single time and roughly 41% taken by the ten largest. The sample here was PBMCs, mostly from graft donor cells, taken 360 days after TCRalphabeta/CD19-depleted stem cell transplant. These receptors came from a male patient aged 2 to 10 who had a stem cell transplant for acute lymphoblastic leukemia, so the T cells may come from the graft donor. The CDR3 runs from the conserved cysteine through the conserved F or W. D genes are given only for firm matches. Only part of the rows carry a size: once, few, many, or a class if the clone is expanded.

V	D	size	J	CDR3	DNA
TRBV4-1	.	few	TRBJ2-1	CASSQPRGFGSYNEQFF	TGCGCCAGCAGCCAACCTCGGGGGTTCGGCTCCTACAATGAGCAGTTCTTC
TRBV6-1	TRBD1	.	TRBJ1-6	CASRPGGGGSPLHF	TGTGCCAGCAGGCCAGGGGGCGGGGGTTCACCCCTCCACTTT
TRBV7-2	.	.	TRBJ1-2	CASSLVEGRYYGYTF	TGTGCCAGCAGCTTAGTTGAGGGGAGGTACTATGGCTACACCTTC
TRBV5-6	TRBD2	.	TRBJ2-7	CASSRSGKSYEQYF	TGTGCCAGCAGCCGTAGCGGGAAATCCTACGAGCAGTACTTC
TRBV7-2	TRBD1	few	TRBJ1-3	CASSRDRAGGNTIYF	TGTGCCAGCAGTCGGGACAGGGCTGGTGGAAACACCATATATTTT
TRBV7-7	TRBD2	.	TRBJ2-3	CASSSGSGGSTDTQYF	TGTGCTAGCAGCTCAGGATCCGGGGGGAGCACAGATACGCAGTATTTT
TRBV14	.	few	TRBJ2-1	CASSRFAPRTPIEQFF	TGTGCCAGCAGCCGCTTCGCGCCCCGAACCCCTATAGAGCAGTTCTTC
TRBV9	TRBD1	few	TRBJ2-5	CASSPTRGPETQYF	TGTGCCAGCAGCCCCACTAGGGGGCCGGAGACCCAGTACTTC
TRBV29-1	.	few	TRBJ1-2	CSVGDAFYGYTF	TGCAGCGTTGGGGACGCCTTCTATGGCTACACCTTC
TRBV28	.	.	TRBJ1-5	CASRTLGRGERMVGQPQHF	TGTGCCAGCAGGACTCTGGGGAGAGGAGAGCGGATGGTGGGTCAGCCCCAGCATTTT
TRBV20-1	TRBD2	.	TRBJ2-5	CSAPIAGKETQYF	TGCAGTGCTCCTATAGCGGGCAAAGAGACCCAGTACTTC
TRBV20-1	.	.	TRBJ2-7	CSANPTVLGTYEQYF	TGCAGTGCTAACCCGACAGTTCTAGGGACCTACGAGCAGTACTTC
TRBV5-6	.	.	TRBJ1-4	CASSLAREEEKLFF	TGTGCCAGCAGCTTGGCCAGGGAGGAGGAAAAACTGTTTTTT
TRBV5-1	TRBD1	few	TRBJ1-1	CASSLLTGAGTEAFF	TGCGCCAGCAGCCTGTTGACAGGGGCGGGCACTGAAGCTTTCTTT
TRBV10-3	.	.	TRBJ2-7	CAISDLGGTYEQYF	TGTGCCATCAGTGACCTCGGCGGAACCTACGAGCAGTACTTC
TRBV6-5	.	few	TRBJ2-1	CATGRGPPPEFF	TGTGCCACTGGCCGGGGACCCCCCCCGGAGTTCTTC
TRBV6-6	.	few	TRBJ1-5	CASSRNPFSGINNQPQHF	TGTGCCAGCAGCCGCAACCCCTTTTCAGGGATCAACAATCAGCCCCAGCATTTT
TRBV19	.	.	TRBJ1-4	CASSIADGPNEKLFF	TGTGCCAGTAGTATCGCCGACGGGCCTAATGAAAAACTGTTTTTT
TRBV5-6	.	few	TRBJ2-7	CASSSNQALRSF	TGTGCCAGCAGCTCGAATCAGGCCCTACGATCCTTC
TRBV18	.	few	TRBJ2-5	CASSPNLGSLPRETQYF	TGTGCCAGCTCACCAAACCTAGGGAGCCTCCCACGAGAGACCCAGTACTTC
TRBV6-5	.	.	TRBJ1-2	CASSYDRNYGYTF	TGTGCCAGCAGTTATGACAGGAACTATGGCTACACCTTC
TRBV12-3/TRBV12-4	.	.	TRBJ2-1	CASSQLETSYNEQFF	TGTGCCAGCAGCCAGCTCGAAACGTCCTACAATGAGCAGTTCTTC
TRBV5-1	.	few	TRBJ1-4	CASSPRPDGLNEKLFF	TGCGCCAGCAGCCCACGACCGGACGGACTAAATGAAAAACTGTTTTTT
TRBV6-1	.	.	TRBJ2-2	CASTRGDTGELFF	TGTGCCAGCACCCGGGGCGACACCGGGGAGCTGTTTTTT
TRBV28	.	few	TRBJ2-7	CASSSPIQGGLSEQYF	TGTGCCAGCAGTTCCCCTATACAGGGTGGGCTTTCCGAGCAGTACTTC
TRBV6-1	.	.	TRBJ2-5	CASRLSVQETQYF	TGTGCCAGTCGTTTAAGCGTCCAAGAGACCCAGTACTTC
TRBV4-3	TRBD1	few	TRBJ1-2	CASSQGGQILYGYTF	TGCGCCAGCAGCCAAGGGGGACAGATACTTTATGGCTACACCTTC
TRBV27	.	.	TRBJ2-3	CASSKVGTDTQYF	TGTGCCAGCAGTAAGGTGGGCACAGATACGCAGTATTTT
TRBV6-5	.	.	TRBJ2-5	CASSSLGEETQYF	TGTGCCAGCAGTTCCTTAGGCGAAGAGACCCAGTACTTC
TRBV12-3/TRBV12-4	TRBD1	many	TRBJ1-5	CASTGTAHQPQHF	TGTGCCAGCACTGGGACAGCGCATCAGCCCCAGCATTTT
TRBV19	.	.	TRBJ2-7	CASSVGGLVYEQYF	TGTGCCAGCTCTGTAGGAGGGTTGGTCTACGAGCAGTACTTC
TRBV4-2	.	few	TRBJ2-7	CASSPTGQAYEQYF	TGTGCCAGCAGCCCCACAGGGCAAGCCTACGAGCAGTACTTC
TRBV4-1	.	.	TRBJ2-7	CASSQARLDSYEQYF	TGCGCCAGCAGCCAAGCACGTCTAGACTCCTACGAGCAGTACTTC
TRBV20-1	.	.	TRBJ2-1	CSAHRGVQFF	TGCAGTGCCCACCGGGGCGTACAGTTCTTC
TRBV4-3	.	few	TRBJ2-6	CASSQDSPGPHTGANVLTF	TGCGCCAGCAGCCAGGATAGTCCGGGACCACATACTGGGGCCAACGTCCTGACTTTC
TRBV29-1	.	many	TRBJ2-3	CSAGPGPGTDTQYF	TGCAGCGCCGGCCCGGGCCCAGGGACAGATACGCAGTATTTT
TRBV7-3	.	.	TRBJ2-3	CASSSVAGTDTQYF	TGTGCCAGCAGCTCCGTAGCGGGCACAGATACGCAGTATTTT
TRBV6-6	TRBD2	many	TRBJ2-7	CASGPGLAYEQYF	TGTGCCAGCGGGCCGGGACTAGCCTACGAGCAGTACTTC
TRBV12-3/TRBV12-4	.	many	TRBJ2-5	CASTRASETQYF	TGTGCCAGCACCAGGGCCTCAGAGACCCAGTACTTC
TRBV12-3/TRBV12-4	.	many	TRBJ2-3	CASSSSRIRTDTQYF	TGTGCCAGCAGTTCGTCGCGGATCCGCACAGATACGCAGTATTTT